This entry describes one T cell receptor (beta chain). The data were obtained in a study of cytomegalovirus exposure and HLA in healthy donors. Study information: Of fewer than 450 genotyped donors, 81% clustered with self-reported Caucasian donors.

CDR3 length: 11 amino acids. The V end lost 8 bases, the J end lost 5 bases, and 9 bases lay between the germline ends. Germline CDR1 is MNHEY and CDR2 is SMNVEV (reference sequence). With 60 Vbeta and 13 Jbeta primers, the PCR was carried out. Using immunoSEQ multiplex PCR, the repertoire was profiled, and TCRdb retains in-frame clones only, with some absent. This table lists 200,000 or so clones. The specimen was PBMCs. This TCR derives from a boy aged 10-17 years in good health and CMV-seronegative. The chain recombines TRBV27 with TRBJ1-1, with D possibly TRBD1 on 6 matching bases. CDR3 in amino acids: CASGQGTEAFF. CDR3 in DNA: TGTGCCAGCGGCCAGGGGACTGAAGCTTTCTTT.